Described below is a single TCR beta chain sequence and its context. The protocol was immunoSEQ multiplex PCR, while the TCRdb copy is restricted to in-frame clones and leaves out a portion. Of approximately 210,000 clones in the sample, just over 85% were seen once. Germline V gene sequence: CDR1 MNHEY, CDR2 SVGAGI. CDR3 size: 16 residues. The germline V and J ends were trimmed by 1 base and 3 bases, with 12 bases remaining between them. The source of the sample is a study of blood T cell repertoires in COVID-19. Across the study: Samples representing acute and convalescent COVID-19 were sourced from the United States, Italy and Spain.

Sequencing was performed on peripheral blood. This chain links TRBV6-5 with TRBJ2-2, with D unresolved. This sequence originates from a man aged 25 to 40 who had recovered from COVID-19. In DNA form, the CDR3 reads TGTGCCAGCAGTTACTGGCGCAGACGGGACACCGGGGAGCTGTTTTTT. It encodes CASSYWRRRDTGELFF.